This T cell receptor (beta chain) derives from a study of CD8+ T cells in alopecia areata. About the research overall: Oral tofacitinib (5 to 10 mg twice daily) was administered to treated patients. Study-wide results and limits: With one nonresponder, baseline CD8+ expansion's link to response remains uncertain. Many expanded lesional clones remained in scalp and blood on tofacitinib. Lesional tissue from the scalp (especially in alopecia totalis/universalis) showed higher clonality than normal scalp.

Treatment specified: oral pan-JAK inhibitor, 5-10 mg twice daily. cDNA serving as the sequencing template came from extracted, reverse transcribed RNA. Clones were sequenced by immunoSEQ multiplex PCR, and TCRdb holds only the in-frame ones, with some missing. The table lists over 90,000 clones, approximately 90% of them singletons. Note on this clone: Antigen unknown.

Between the trimmed V and J ends, which lost 0 bases and 4 bases, there was a span of 7 bases. Germline V lookup: CDR1 SGHNT, CDR2 YYREEE (reference sequence). This CDR3 has 13 residues. This chain uses TRBV5-4 with TRBJ2-5; D perhaps matches TRBD2 (6 bases). Sequencing used CD8+ T cells sorted from blood, obtained between weeks 30 and 35, from a patient treated with tofacitinib. The sequence was collected from a human donor with alopecia areata. CDR3 sequence: CASSLGGVETQYF. For the CDR3, the DNA is TGTGCCAGCAGCTTGGGGGGGGTAGAGACCCAGTACTTC. The full variable domain, in which reference TRBV5-4 and TRBJ2-5 provide the parts outside the CDR3, is ETGVTQSPTHLIKTRGQQVTLRCSSQSGHNTVSWYQQALGQGPQFIFQYYREEENGRGNFPPRFSGLQFPNYSSELNVNALELDDSALYLCASSLGGVETQYFGPGTRLLVL.